Reported below is one T cell receptor (beta chain). What this receptor recognizes is not known. No base quality information exists; no much larger clone differs at one position. Donors were healthy HIV-negative adults with no recently reported acute infections or vaccinations. Every donor was a Caucasian adult residing in Nashville, Tennessee, USA. In the unsorted samples, 70 million to 90 million PBMCs were counted, and genomic DNA was extracted using the QIAamp DNA Blood Mini kit. Blood was obtained by leukapheresis, after which PBMCs were separated by Ficoll-Histopaque density gradient centrifugation and cryopreserved in liquid nitrogen vapor phase. The data stem from a study of shared clonotypes between healthy human individuals (dated by TCRdb to about 2020). Regarding the study in general: A couple of women and a few men aged 18 to 49 years were included in the cohort. Blood TCR repertoires of a handful of healthy adults were deeply sequenced to estimate repertoire size and the extent of clonotype sharing between individuals. To increase sequencing depth and limit assay-specific biases, TCR repertoire library preparation and sequencing were carried out by different laboratories using diverse techniques. Between about 0.9 and 8.9 billion PBMCs per donor were obtained by leukapheresis. Here is what the overall study found, with its caveats: The genetic and exposure-history diversity represented was limited by the small number of donors. Pairwise subsampling indicated that sequencing depth was expected to affect the degree of clonotype sharing among donors. Only blood was sampled, and tissue TCR repertoires likely differ from those in blood.

TCR CDR3 regions were amplified from genomic DNA by multiplex PCR using the deep immunoSEQ assay. Extracted genomic DNA from each cell subset was spread evenly across all wells of several immunoSEQ 96-well plates, with each plate serving as a replicate. For unsorted PBMC, around 310 ng of genomic DNA, equivalent to approximately 30,000 T cell genomes, went into each replicate PCR. Unsorted PBMC genomic DNA was sequenced across ten immunoSEQ deep assay plates. Purified libraries were measured with a Qubit 3.0 fluorometer, size-checked on a Bioanalyzer 2100, and measured again with the KAPA Library Quantification kit. Every immunoSEQ 96-well plate was sequenced on a dedicated single-read 150-cycle Illumina NextSeq 550 flow cell. Per the source publication's procedure: Because the immunoSEQ output held only junctional sequences and lacked quality scores, the filtering could not match the filtering applied to full-length reads. Sequences were annotated with PyIR, a Python wrapper for IgBLAST v1.9, and V/J genes and CDR3 were assigned using IMGT germline references. Reads were filtered out if the reads had weak V/J assignments (E-value above 1e-6), no CDR3, stop codons, out-of-frame junctions, or ambiguous translated residues. V3J clonotypes were defined as sequences sharing the same inferred V gene, J gene, and CDR3 amino acid sequence. The percentage overlap between two repertoires was calculated by dividing the number of shared unique clonotypes by the size of the smaller repertoire. Three approaches were used to assess repertoire richness: RTK rarefaction, the Chao1 estimator, and Recon v2.1 estimates of unobserved clonotypes. TCRdb took over this immuneACCESS table, retaining in-frame rearrangements with V and J assigned. Such tables are incomplete; in checked studies, under half of the missing clones stem from an unresolved V gene, and the remainder is unexplained. The V and J calls and clone size are taken from that table; D and trimming were inferred from the DNA. This sample comprises over 400,000 clones, around 73% of them detected only once. Of the sample, 12% is held by the ten largest clones.

There are 15 amino acids in the CDR3, from cysteine to phenylalanine inclusive. Only the CDR3 DNA is retained, 45 bases long and in frame from the first base. CDR1 and CDR2 are read off the germline V gene as MDHEN and SYDVKM. The germline ends are 16 bases apart after V is trimmed by 5 bases and J by 2 bases. The TCR originated in a woman aged 40 to 50 in good health. Some clones in this sample may be carry-over from other donors' samples. Source material: PBMCs. This chain is built from TRBV28 and TRBJ2-7; a tentative D call is TRBD1 (6 bases match). In nucleotides, the sequence is TGTGCCAGCAGTCTCGGGACACTCCAAACCTACGAGCAGTACTTC. This sequence encodes CASSLGTLQTYEQYF.